What follows are 3 T cell receptor beta chains derived from one specimen sequenced in a study of blood T cells in healthy people across ages. Through a sample-barcoded 5' primer and a J-beta primer mix, a second PCR was run for about 7 to 12 cycles. TCRdb reprocessed the 5' RACE reads via MiXCR and lists one record per CDR3 protein. The sample carries about 760,000 distinct CDR3 sequences, just over 55% recorded once. Sample: blood. These receptors were collected from a man aged 35-49 years in good health.

The chain recombines TRBV6-2 or TRBV6-3 with TRBJ2-7, with no clear D. The V gene's germline CDR1 is MNHEY and CDR2 SVGEGT. The CDR3 runs 12 residues. Trimming took 2 bases from V and 6 from J, leaving 8 bases between them. This CDR3 reads CASSYGPLEQYF. The CDR3 DNA is TGTGCCAGCAGTTACGGTCCCCTCGAGCAGTACTTC.

This clonotype was picked up one time. The gene calls are TRBV10-3 and TRBJ1-2; 9 bases fit TRBD1. Germline CDR1 reads ENHRY; CDR2 reads SYGVKD. Trimming took 7 bases from V and 3 from J; bases not matched to a gene: 3. The CDR3 is 13 residues long. The CDR3 loop reads CAITGDRDYGYTF. Written as DNA, the CDR3 is TGTGCCATCACTGGGGACAGGGACTATGGCTACACCTTC.

V is TRBV7-2 and J is TRBJ1-2; 7 bases match TRBD1. There are 13 residues in the CDR3. Germline assignment: CDR1 SGHTA and CDR2 FQGNSA. V shed 6 bases and J 8 bases; nucleotides not matched to a gene: 9. This CDR3 is CASRQGRVEGYTF. For the CDR3, the DNA is TGTGCCAGCAGACAGGGGAGAGTAGAGGGCTACACCTTC.